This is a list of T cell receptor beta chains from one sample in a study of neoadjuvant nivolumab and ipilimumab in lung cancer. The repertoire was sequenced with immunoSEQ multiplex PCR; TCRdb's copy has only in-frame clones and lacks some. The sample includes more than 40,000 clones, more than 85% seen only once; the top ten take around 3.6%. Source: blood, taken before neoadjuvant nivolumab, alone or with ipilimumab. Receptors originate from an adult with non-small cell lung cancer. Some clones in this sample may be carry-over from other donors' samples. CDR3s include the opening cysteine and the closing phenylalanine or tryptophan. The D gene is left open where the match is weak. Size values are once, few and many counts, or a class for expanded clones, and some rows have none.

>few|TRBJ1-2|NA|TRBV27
TGTGCCAGCAGTCCCACAGTGAGCGGTGGCTACACCTTC
CASSPTVSGGYTF
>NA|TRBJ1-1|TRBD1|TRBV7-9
TGTGCCAGCAGCTTAGCGGGGACAGGGAAGGAGGTAAAGGCTTTCTTT
CASSLAGTGKEVKAFF
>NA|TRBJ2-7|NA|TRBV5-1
TGCGCCAGCAGCTTGGGCTCCGATCCTCCTACGAGGCAGTACTTC
CASSLGSDPPTRQYF
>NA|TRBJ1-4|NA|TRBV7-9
TGTGCCAGCAGCAGGGACCAGAATGAAAAACTGTTTTTT
CASSRDQNEKLFF
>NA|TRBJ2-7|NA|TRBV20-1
TGCAGTGCTAGAGGCCGCTACGAGCAGTACTTC
CSARGRYEQYF
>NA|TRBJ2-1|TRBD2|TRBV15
TGTGCCACCACCTCGACTAGCGGGAGGGCCGGAGAGCAGTTCTTC
CATTSTSGRAGEQFF
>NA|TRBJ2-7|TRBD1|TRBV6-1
TGTGCCAGCAGTGAACTTTCGAAGGGGGCGTCCTACGAGCAGTACTTC
CASSELSKGASYEQYF
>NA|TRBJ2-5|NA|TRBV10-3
TGTGCCATCAGTGAGCCGATTGGACAGTTTCAAGAGACCCAGTACTTC
CAISEPIGQFQETQYF
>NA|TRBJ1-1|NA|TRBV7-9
TGTGCCAGCAGCTCCTATCGGTTCACTGAAGCTTTCTTT
CASSSYRFTEAFF
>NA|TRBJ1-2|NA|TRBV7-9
TGTGCCAGCAGCCCGACAGAGAACTATGGCTACACCTTC
CASSPTENYGYTF
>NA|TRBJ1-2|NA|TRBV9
TGTGCCAGCAGCGTAGGAGGGAGCTATGGCTACACCTTC
CASSVGGSYGYTF
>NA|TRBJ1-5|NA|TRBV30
TGTGCCGCCGGGGGCAATCAGCCCCAGCATTTT
CAAGGNQPQHF
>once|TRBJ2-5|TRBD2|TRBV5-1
TGCGCCAGCAGCTTGGGTGGTAGCGGGAGGGCCCAAGAGACCCAGTACTTC
CASSLGGSGRAQETQYF
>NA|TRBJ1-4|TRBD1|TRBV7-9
TGTGCCAGCAGCTCGACAGGGGATGTCGAAAAACTGTTTTTT
CASSSTGDVEKLFF
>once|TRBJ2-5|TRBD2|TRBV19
TGTGCCAGTAGTACGGGACTAGCCCGAGAGACCCAGTACTTC
CASSTGLARETQYF
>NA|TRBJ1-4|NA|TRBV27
TGTGCCAGCAGCTCGACGCGGGGAGGGATAGTTGAAAAACTGTTTTTT
CASSSTRGGIVEKLFF
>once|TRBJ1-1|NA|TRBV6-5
TGTGCCAGCAGTTACACGGGGGGGGGCTTGGGCACTGAAGCTTTCTTT
CASSYTGGGLGTEAFF
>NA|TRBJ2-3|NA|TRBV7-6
TGTGCCAGCAGCTTAGTTGGGGAGTGGGATACGCAGTATTTT
CASSLVGEWDTQYF
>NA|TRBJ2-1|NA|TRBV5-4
TGTGCCAGCAGCAGGGACTCCCAATTGATCGATGAGCAGTTCTTC
CASSRDSQLIDEQFF
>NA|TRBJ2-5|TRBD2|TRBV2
TGTGCCAGCAGTCCCGCTAGGGAGGGAGGGGAGACCCAGTACTTC
CASSPAREGGETQYF
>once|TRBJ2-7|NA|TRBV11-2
TGTGCCAGCAGCTTAGTTGGAGCTCAGTACTTC
CASSLVGAQYF
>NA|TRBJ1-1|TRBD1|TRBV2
TGTGCCAGCAGGCCTAACCGGGACAGGGCCATCTTT
CASRPNRDRAIF
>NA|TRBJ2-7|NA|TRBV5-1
TGCGCCAGCAGCCCAGGTGGGGGCCAGAGCGAGCAGTACTTC
CASSPGGGQSEQYF
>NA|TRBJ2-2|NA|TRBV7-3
TGTGCCAGCAGCGAGACTTCCGGGGAGCTGTTTTTT
CASSETSGELFF
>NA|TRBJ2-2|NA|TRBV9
TGTGCCAGCAGCGTCGACCCCCTAGCAGACGGGGAGCTGTTTTTT
CASSVDPLADGELFF
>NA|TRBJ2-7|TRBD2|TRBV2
TGTGCCAGCAGTGCACTAGCGGCCGACTACGAGCAGTACTTC
CASSALAADYEQYF
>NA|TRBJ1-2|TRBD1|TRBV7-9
TGTGCCAGCAGCCCCAACCAATTTGACAGGGTAAATGGCTACACCTTC
CASSPNQFDRVNGYTF
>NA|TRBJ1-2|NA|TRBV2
TGTGCCAGCACGGGGGGGCCGATTAACTATGGCTACACCTTC
CASTGGPINYGYTF
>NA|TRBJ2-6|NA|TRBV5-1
TGCGCCAGCAGCTCCGATACTCAGGGCTCTGGGGCCAACGTCCTGACTTTC
CASSSDTQGSGANVLTF
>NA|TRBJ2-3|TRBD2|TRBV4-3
TGCGCCAGCAGCCAAGGGGGAGGGAGTAATCCCCTCTCAGATACGCAGTATTTT
CASSQGGGSNPLSDTQYF
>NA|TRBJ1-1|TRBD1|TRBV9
TGTGCCAGCAGCGGCGGGACAGCTCTTAACACTGAAGCTTTCTTT
CASSGGTALNTEAFF
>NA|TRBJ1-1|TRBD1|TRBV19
TGTGCCAGTAGTACTCACGGAGGGGGCGGAACTGAAGCTTTCTTT
CASSTHGGGGTEAFF
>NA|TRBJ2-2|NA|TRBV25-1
TGTGCCAGCAATCTTCGGGAAGGCGGGGAGCTGTTTTTT
CASNLREGGELFF
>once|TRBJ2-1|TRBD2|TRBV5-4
TGTGCCAGCAGCTACGGGACTAGCGGTTACAATGAGCAGTTCTTC
CASSYGTSGYNEQFF
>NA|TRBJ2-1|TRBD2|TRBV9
TGTGCCAGCAGCGTAGCGCTAGCGGGAGCTCCGGTGGATGAGCAGTTCTTC
CASSVALAGAPVDEQFF
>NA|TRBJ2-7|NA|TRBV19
TGTGCCAGTAGTCGCAGAGATTACGAGCAGTACTTC
CASSRRDYEQYF
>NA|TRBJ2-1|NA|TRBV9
TGTGCCAGCAGCGTGGGGGGACAGAACAATGAGCAGTTCTTC
CASSVGGQNNEQFF
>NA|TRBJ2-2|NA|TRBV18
TGTGCCAGCTCACCACGAGGCAGCGCGAACACCGGGGAGCTGTTTTTT
CASSPRGSANTGELFF